One sample yielded the 13 T cell receptor beta chains listed below, sequenced in a study of Ad26.COV2.S vaccination and SARS-CoV-2 variants. Libraries were prepared by immunoSEQ multiplex PCR; TCRdb keeps only in-frame clonotypes and omits some of them. Among roughly 300,000 clones listed, around 88% were seen once. This sample's treatment: 15 to 20 received Ad26.COV2.S at low or high dose, single or two shots; about 5 received placebo; per-sample allocation not given. Sampling was done on day 63 after the first vaccine or placebo injection. The sequences come from peripheral blood, collected in a trial of Ad26.COV2.S vaccine versus placebo. Receptors originate from a person aged 18 to 59 who received the Ad26.COV2.S COVID-19 vaccine or a placebo.

This chain uses TRBV6-5 with TRBJ2-3, with no clear D. The germline V gene encodes CDR1 MNHEY and CDR2 SVGAGI. CDR3 length: 14 residues. Deletions cut 5 bases from V and 2 bases from J, with 11 bases between. CDR3 DNA sequence: TGTGCCAGCAGTACGACTCTAGTCACAGATACGCAGTATTTT. Its translation is CASSTTLVTDTQYF.

The chain is built from TRBV13 and TRBJ1-2, with 8 bases that match TRBD1. Germline V gives CDR1 PRHDT, CDR2 FYEKMQ (reference sequence). The CDR3 spans 16 residues. The V segment lost 1 base and the J segment 4 bases; nucleotides outside the gene matches: 8. The CDR3 sequence: CASSLEGQGQTYGYTF. The CDR3 DNA reads as TGTGCCAGCAGCTTAGAAGGACAGGGCCAAACCTATGGCTACACCTTC.

V usage is TRBV5-1 and J usage is TRBJ2-1; D perhaps matches TRBD1 (5 bases). Trimming stripped 0 bases from V and 2 bases from J, with 12 bases between. The CDR3 is 16 residues long. Germline lookup yields CDR1 SGHRS and CDR2 YFSETQ. The CDR3 DNA follows: TGCGCCAGCAGCTTGGGTGGGGCTAGTGCCTACAATGAGCAGTTCTTC. Its protein is CASSLGGASAYNEQFF.

The V gene is TRBV2, the J gene TRBJ1-1; a weak D match, TRBD1 (5 bases). The CDR3 consists of 15 residues. Trimming removed 2 bases from V and 3 bases from J, with 13 bases in between. CDR1 is SNHLY, CDR2 FYNNEI, per germline. CDR3 DNA sequence: TGTGCCAGCAGTGAAAGGCCGGACACTCACACTGAAGCTTTCTTT. Protein product: CASSERPDTHTEAFF.

The chain links TRBV7-9 to TRBJ1-2, with D tentatively TRBD1 (5 bases). The CDR3 sequence is 17 residues long. Germline V gene lookup returns CDR1 SEHNR and CDR2 FQNEAQ (reference sequence). V was shortened by 5 bases and J by 3 bases, with 22 bases between the two germline ends. CDR3 in amino acids: CASSPEGQGFIHYGYTF. The CDR3 DNA reads as TGTGCCAGCAGCCCGGAGGGGCAGGGTTTCATTCACTATGGCTACACCTTC.

V and J are TRBV12-3 or TRBV12-4 and TRBJ2-7; a weak D match, TRBD2 (5 bases). CDR3 size: 13 residues. With 6 bases removed from V and 0 bases from J, the gap between germline ends came to 9 bases. CDR3 DNA sequence: TGTGCCAGCAGGACGACTATCTCCTACGAGCAGTACTTC. Translation gives CASRTTISYEQYF.

CDR3 in amino acids: CASSLDGEQYF. CDR3 bases: TGTGCCAGCAGCTTAGATGGCGAGCAGTACTTC. The gene calls are TRBV11-2 and TRBJ2-7; unclear D gene. Per germline, CDR1 SGHAT and CDR2 FQNNGV. V lost 0 bases to trimming and J lost 6 bases, with 3 bases between them. The CDR3 has 11 amino acids.

Regarding this clone: This specimen includes other DNA sequences encoding the same CDR3. V is TRBV5-1 and J is TRBJ1-4; D perhaps matches TRBD1 (5 bases). Germline V gene lookup returns CDR1 SGHRS and CDR2 YFSETQ. V lost 4 bases to trimming and J lost 6 bases, with 13 bases between them. This CDR3 contains 14 residues. CDR3 sequence: CASSLGTGDEKLFF. CDR3 bases: TGCGCCAGCAGCCTTGGGACTGGGGATGAAAAACTGTTTTTT. Filled out from reference TRBV5-1 and TRBJ1-4, the complete variable domain reads KAGVTQTPRYLIKTRGQQVTLSCSPISGHRSVSWYQQTPGQGLQFLFEYFSETQRNKGNFPGRFSGRQFSNSRSEMNVSTLELGDSALYLCASSLGTGDEKLFFGSGTQLSVL.

This clone was recorded once. The chain carries TRBV5-3 and TRBJ2-1; TRBD2 is a possible D gene (6 bases). TRBV5-3 is reported as an ORF; its role is uncertain. The V gene lost 1 base and the J gene lost 3 bases, with 11 bases spanning the gap. The CDR3 contains 15 residues. CDR3 nucleotides: TGTGCCAGAAGCTTGAGGCGGGGCTGCTACAATGAGCAGTTCTTC. This gives the protein CARSLRRGCYNEQFF.

The chain has TRBV11-2 and TRBJ1-1, with 7 bases fitting TRBD1. The V gene's germline CDR1 is SGHAT and CDR2 FQNNGV. The V segment lost 6 bases and the J segment 5 bases; nucleotides outside the gene matches: 15. The CDR3 extends over 16 amino acids. The CDR3 region has the DNA TGTGCCAGCAGTCCTGGGGGGAGGGGGCGACGGACTGAAGCTTTCTTT. Its protein product is CASSPGGRGRRTEAFF. Together with reference TRBV11-2 and TRBJ1-1, the CDR3 gives the full variable domain: EAGVAQSPRYKIIEKRQSVAFWCNPISGHATLYWYQQILGQGPKLLIQFQNNGVVDDSQLPKDRFSAERLKGVDSTLKIQPAKLEDSAVYLCASSPGGRGRRTEAFFGQGTRLTVV.

The V call is TRBV7-2, the J call TRBJ2-3, with D perhaps being TRBD1 or TRBD2 (5 bases each). The CDR3 is made up of 14 amino acids. CDR1 is SGHTA, CDR2 FQGNSA, per germline. Trimming stripped 8 bases from V and 5 bases from J, with 17 bases between. The CDR3 DNA sequence: TGTGCCAGCTCCCCGGGACCCCATCGAGATACGCAGTATTTT. This translates into CASSPGPHRDTQYF.

The V call is TRBV4-3, the J call TRBJ1-1; D gene unclear. In germline, CDR1 is LGHNA, CDR2 YSLEER. Trimming took off 2 bases at V and 0 bases at J, with 10 bases between the two ends. CDR3 size: 15 residues. The CDR3 bases are TGCGCCAGCAGCCAAAGGACGGTTATGAACACTGAAGCTTTCTTT. Translation: CASSQRTVMNTEAFF.

This rearrangement joins TRBV5-5 to TRBJ1-4, with unresolved D. In germline, CDR1 is SGHKS, CDR2 YYEKEE (reference sequence). The V end lost 0 bases, the J end lost 8 bases, and 11 bases lay between the germline ends. The CDR3 is 14 residues long. DNA for the CDR3: TGTGCCAGCAGCTTGGACGTCTCCGTAGAAAAACTGTTTTTT. This codes for CASSLDVSVEKLFF.